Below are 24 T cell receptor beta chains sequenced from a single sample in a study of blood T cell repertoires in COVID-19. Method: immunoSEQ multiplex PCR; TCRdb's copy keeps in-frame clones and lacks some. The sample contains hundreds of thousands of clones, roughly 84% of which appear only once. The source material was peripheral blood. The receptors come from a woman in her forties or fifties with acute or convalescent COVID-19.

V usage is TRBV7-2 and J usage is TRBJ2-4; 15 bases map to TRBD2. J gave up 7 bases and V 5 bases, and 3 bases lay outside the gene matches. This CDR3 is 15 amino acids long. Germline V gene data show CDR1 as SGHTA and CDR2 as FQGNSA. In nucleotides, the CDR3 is TGTGCCAGCAGCCGGACTAGCGGGGGGGCCAACATTCAGTACTTC. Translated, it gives CASSRTSGGANIQYF.

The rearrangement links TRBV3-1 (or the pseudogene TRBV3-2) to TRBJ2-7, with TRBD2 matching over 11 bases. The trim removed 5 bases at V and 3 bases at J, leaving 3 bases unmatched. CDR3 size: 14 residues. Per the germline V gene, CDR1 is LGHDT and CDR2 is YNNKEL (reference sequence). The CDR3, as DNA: TGTGCCAGCAGCTCCCTAGCGGGGGGCTACGAGCAGTACTTC. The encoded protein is CASSSLAGGYEQYF.

In DNA, the CDR3 is TGTGCCAGCACCCGGCGGGAAACCTACGAGCAGTACTTC. It specifies CASTRRETYEQYF. This chain joins TRBV28 and TRBJ2-7; possibly TRBD2 for D (6 bases). Germline CDR1 MDHEN, CDR2 SYDVKM. The ends were cut back, 7 bases at V and 2 bases at J, with 12 bases in the middle. There are 13 residues in the CDR3.

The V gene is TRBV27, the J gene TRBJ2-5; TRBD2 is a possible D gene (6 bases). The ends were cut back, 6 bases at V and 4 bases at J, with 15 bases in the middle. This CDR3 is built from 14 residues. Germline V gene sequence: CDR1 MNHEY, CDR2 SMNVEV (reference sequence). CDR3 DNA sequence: TGTGCCAGCAGCCCAACGGAGGGCCGAGAGACCCAGTACTTC. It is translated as CASSPTEGRETQYF.

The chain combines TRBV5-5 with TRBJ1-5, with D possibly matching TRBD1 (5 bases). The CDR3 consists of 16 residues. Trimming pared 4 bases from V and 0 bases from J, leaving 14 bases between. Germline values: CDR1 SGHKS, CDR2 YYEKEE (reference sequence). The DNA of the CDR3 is TGTGCCAGCAGCCCCGGCGGGGGGATTAGCAATCAGCCCCAGCATTTT. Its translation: CASSPGGGISNQPQHF.

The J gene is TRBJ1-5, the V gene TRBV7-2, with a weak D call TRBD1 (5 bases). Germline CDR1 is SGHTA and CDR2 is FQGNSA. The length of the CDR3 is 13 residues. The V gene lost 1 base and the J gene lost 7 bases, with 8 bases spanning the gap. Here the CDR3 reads CASSLVKGQPQHF. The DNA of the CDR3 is TGTGCCAGCAGCTTAGTTAAGGGGCAGCCCCAGCATTTT.

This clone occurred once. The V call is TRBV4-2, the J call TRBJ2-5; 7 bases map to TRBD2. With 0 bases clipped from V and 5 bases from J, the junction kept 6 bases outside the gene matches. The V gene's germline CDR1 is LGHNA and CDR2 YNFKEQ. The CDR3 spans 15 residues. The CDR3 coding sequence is TGTGCCAGCAGCCAAGATCTTTGGGGGGGGGAGACCCAGTACTTC. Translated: CASSQDLWGGETQYF.

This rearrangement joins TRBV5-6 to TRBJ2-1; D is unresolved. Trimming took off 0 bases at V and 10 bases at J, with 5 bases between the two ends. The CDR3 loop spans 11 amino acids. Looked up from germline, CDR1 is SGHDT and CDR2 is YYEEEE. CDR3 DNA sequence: TGTGCCAGCAGCTTGGTCCAAGAGCAGTTCTTC. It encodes CASSLVQEQFF. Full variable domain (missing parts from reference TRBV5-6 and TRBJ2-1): DAGVTQSPTHLIKTRGQQVTLRCSPKSGHDTVSWYQQALGQGPQFIFQYYEEEERQRGNFPDRFSGHQFPNYSSELNVNALLLGDSALYLCASSLVQEQFFGPGTRLTVL.

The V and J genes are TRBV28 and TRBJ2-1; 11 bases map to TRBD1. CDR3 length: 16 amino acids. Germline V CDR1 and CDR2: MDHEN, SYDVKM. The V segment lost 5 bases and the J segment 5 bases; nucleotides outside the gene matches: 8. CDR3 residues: CASSPPRDRGNNEQFF. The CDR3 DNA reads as TGTGCCAGCAGTCCTCCGAGGGACAGGGGGAACAATGAGCAGTTCTTC.

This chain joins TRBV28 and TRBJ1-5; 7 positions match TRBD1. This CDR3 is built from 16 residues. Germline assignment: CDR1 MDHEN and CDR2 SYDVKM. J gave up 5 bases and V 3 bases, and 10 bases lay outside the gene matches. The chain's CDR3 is CASSLGGPGGDQPQHF. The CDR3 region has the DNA TGTGCCAGCAGTTTGGGGGGCCCAGGGGGAGATCAGCCCCAGCATTTT.

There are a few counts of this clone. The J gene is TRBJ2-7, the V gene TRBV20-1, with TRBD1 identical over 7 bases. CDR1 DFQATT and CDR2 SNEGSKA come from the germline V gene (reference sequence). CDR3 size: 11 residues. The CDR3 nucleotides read TGCAGCGGGGACAGAGCCTACGAGCAGTACTTC. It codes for CSGDRAYEQYF.

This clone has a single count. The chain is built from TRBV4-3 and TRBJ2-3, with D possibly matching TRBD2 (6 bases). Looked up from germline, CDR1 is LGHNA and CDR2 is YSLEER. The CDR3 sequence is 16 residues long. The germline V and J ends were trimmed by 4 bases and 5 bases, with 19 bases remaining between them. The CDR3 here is CASSPGLSQGVDTQYF. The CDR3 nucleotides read TGCGCCAGCAGCCCCGGACTAAGCCAAGGGGTAGATACGCAGTATTTT.

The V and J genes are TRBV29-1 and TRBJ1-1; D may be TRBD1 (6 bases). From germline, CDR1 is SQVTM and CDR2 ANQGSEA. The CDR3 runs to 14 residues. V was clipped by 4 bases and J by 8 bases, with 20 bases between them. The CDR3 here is CSVGDGTRRLEAFF. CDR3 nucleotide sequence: TGCAGCGTTGGGGATGGGACACGACGCTTAGAAGCTTTCTTT.

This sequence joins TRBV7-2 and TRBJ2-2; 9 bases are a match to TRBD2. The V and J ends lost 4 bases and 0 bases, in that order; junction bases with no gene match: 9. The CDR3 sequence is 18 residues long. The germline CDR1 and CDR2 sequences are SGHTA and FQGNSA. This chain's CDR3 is CASSSSGTRFANTGELFF. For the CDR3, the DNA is TGTGCCAGCAGCTCTAGCGGGACCCGATTCGCGAACACCGGGGAGCTGTTTTTT. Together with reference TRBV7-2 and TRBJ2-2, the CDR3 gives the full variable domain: GAGVSQSPSNKVTEKGKDVELRCDPISGHTALYWYRQSLGQGLEFLIYFQGNSAPDKSGLPSDRFSAERTGGSVSTLTIQRTQQEDSAVYLCASSSSGTRFANTGELFFGEGSRLTVL.

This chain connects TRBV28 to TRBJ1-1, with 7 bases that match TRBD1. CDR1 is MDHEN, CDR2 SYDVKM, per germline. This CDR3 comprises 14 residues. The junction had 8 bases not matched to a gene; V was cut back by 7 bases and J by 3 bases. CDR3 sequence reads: CASTPTGIDTEAFF. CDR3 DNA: TGTGCCAGCACCCCGACAGGGATAGACACTGAAGCTTTCTTT.

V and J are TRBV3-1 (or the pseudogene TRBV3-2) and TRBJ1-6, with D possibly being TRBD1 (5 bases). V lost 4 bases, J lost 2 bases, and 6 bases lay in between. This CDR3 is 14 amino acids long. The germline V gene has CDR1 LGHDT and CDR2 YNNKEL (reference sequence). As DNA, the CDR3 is TGTGCCAGCAGCCCAGGGACCTATAATTCACCCCTCCACTTT. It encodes CASSPGTYNSPLHF.

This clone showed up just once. CDR3 loop: CASGRTSATGELFF. CDR3 DNA: TGTGCCAGCGGACGGACTAGCGCCACCGGGGAGCTGTTTTTT. V gene TRBV11-1 combines with J gene TRBJ2-2, with 9 bases fitting TRBD2. In germline, CDR1 is SGHAT, CDR2 FQDESV (reference sequence). This CDR3 is 14 amino acids long. V lost 8 bases to trimming and J lost 4 bases; unmatched junction nucleotides: 5.

The CDR3 nucleotides are TGTGCCTTGAACCGGGACACTAAAGAGACCCAGTACTTC. Protein product: CALNRDTKETQYF. V usage is TRBV30 and J usage is TRBJ2-5; tentatively, D is TRBD1 (6 bases). V lost 7 bases and J lost 3, with 15 bases in between. Germline values: CDR1 GTSNPN, CDR2 SVGIG (reference sequence). The CDR3 has 13 amino acids. Using reference TRBV30 and TRBJ2-5 for the parts outside the CDR3, the full variable domain is SQTIHQWPATLVQPVGSPLSLECTVEGTSNPNLYWYRQAAGRGLQLLFYSVGIGQISSEVPQNLSASRPQDRQFILSSKKLLLSDSGFYLCALNRDTKETQYFGPGTRLLVL.

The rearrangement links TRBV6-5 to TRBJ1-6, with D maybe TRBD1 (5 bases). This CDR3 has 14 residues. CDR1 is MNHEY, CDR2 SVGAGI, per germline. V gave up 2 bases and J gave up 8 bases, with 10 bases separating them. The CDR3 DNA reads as TGTGCCAGCAGTTACGCGGGGACCTATTCACCCCTCCACTTT. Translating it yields CASSYAGTYSPLHF.

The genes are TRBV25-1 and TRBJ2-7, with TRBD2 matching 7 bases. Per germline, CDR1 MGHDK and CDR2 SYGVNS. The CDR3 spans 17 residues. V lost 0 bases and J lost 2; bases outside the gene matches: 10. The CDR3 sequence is CASSEYFTSETTYEQYF. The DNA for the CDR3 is TGTGCCAGCAGTGAATATTTCACTAGCGAGACCACCTACGAGCAGTACTTC.

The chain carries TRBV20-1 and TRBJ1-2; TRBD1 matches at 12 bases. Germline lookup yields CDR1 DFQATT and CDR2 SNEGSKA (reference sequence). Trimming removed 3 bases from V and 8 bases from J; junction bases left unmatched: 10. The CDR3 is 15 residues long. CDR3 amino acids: CSASLGTGGAGGYTF. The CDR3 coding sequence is TGCAGTGCTAGTCTCGGGACAGGGGGCGCGGGGGGCTACACCTTC.

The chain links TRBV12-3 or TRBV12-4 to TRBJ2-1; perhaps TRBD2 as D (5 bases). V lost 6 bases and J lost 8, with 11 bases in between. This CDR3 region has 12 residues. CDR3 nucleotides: TGTGCCAGCAGACTAGATAGAGATGAGCAGTTCTTC. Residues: CASRLDRDEQFF.

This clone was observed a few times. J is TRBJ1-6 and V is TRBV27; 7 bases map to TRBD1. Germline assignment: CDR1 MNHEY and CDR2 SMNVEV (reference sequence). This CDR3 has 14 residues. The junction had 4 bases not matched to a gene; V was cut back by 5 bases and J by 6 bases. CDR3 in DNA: TGTGCCAGCAGTCCGACAGGGACTAATTCACCCCTCCACTTT. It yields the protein CASSPTGTNSPLHF.

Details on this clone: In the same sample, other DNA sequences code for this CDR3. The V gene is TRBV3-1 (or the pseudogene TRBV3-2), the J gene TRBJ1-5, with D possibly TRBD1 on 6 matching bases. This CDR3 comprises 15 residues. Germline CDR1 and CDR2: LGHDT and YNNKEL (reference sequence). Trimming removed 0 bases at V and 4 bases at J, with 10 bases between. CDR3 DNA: TGTGCCAGCAGCCAAGATGGGGGCTTGAATCAGCCCCAGCATTTT. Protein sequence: CASSQDGGLNQPQHF.